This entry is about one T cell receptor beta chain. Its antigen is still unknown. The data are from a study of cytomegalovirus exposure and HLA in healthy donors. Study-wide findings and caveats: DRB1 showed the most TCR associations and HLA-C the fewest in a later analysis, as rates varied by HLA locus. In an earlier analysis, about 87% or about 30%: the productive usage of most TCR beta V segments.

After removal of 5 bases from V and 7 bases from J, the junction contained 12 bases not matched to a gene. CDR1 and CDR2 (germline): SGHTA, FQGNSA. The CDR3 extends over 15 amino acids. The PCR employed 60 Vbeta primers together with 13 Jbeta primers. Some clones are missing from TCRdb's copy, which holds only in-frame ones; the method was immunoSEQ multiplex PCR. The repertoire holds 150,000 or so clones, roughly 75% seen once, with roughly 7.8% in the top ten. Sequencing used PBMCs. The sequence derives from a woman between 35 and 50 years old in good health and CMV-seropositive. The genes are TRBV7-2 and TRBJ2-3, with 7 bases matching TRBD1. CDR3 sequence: CASSPRTGHPNTQYF. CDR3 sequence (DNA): TGTGCCAGCAGCCCACGGACAGGCCACCCAAATACGCAGTATTTT.